This T cell receptor (beta chain) was profiled in a study of blood T cell repertoires in COVID-19. Study-wide background: Material from acute and convalescent COVID-19 was sourced from the United States, Italy and Spain. PBMCs, B-cell-depleted T cells, or T cells provided the cDNA or gDNA that made up the material.

Original processing notes: Using reference gene primer amplification, nucleated cell counts were estimated. Some clones are missing from TCRdb's copy, which holds only in-frame ones; the method was immunoSEQ multiplex PCR. D and trimming were read from the DNA, whereas the V and J calls and clone size are those reported in that table. The sample consists of a few hundred thousand clones, roughly 85% of them appearing once. Study members were between roughly 18 and 89 years old and lived in roughly 24 US regions. The sequenced sample was PBMCs or T cells enriched from blood (not recorded which). This TCR was recovered from a woman between 35 and 50 years old who had recovered from COVID-19.

Written as DNA, the CDR3 is TGTGCCAGCAGTTTAGGGGGACTAGCGGGGTACAATGAGCAGTTCTTC. Translation: CASSLGGLAGYNEQFF. This chain links TRBV27 with TRBJ2-1; 13 bases line up with TRBD2. Trimming at V came to 2 bases and at J to 4 bases, leaving 2 bases not matched to a gene. CDR3 length equals 16 residues. CDR1 is MNHEY, CDR2 SMNVEV, per germline (reference sequence).